This T cell receptor beta chain was observed in a study of T-cell memory formation after mild COVID-19. To note about this clonotype: The target antigen is unknown.

Notes on the study in general: There was a balanced CD4/CD8 profile in clones contracting day 15 to 85, and later expanders leaned CD4+. CD4+ contracting clones were found mainly in CM and EM, and CD8+ ones in EMRA. Pre-infection memory showed some responding clones, and this suggested that cross-reactive memory joined.

The CDR3 spans 14 residues. The ends were cut back, 5 bases at V and 4 bases at J, with 14 bases in the middle. The germline CDR1 and CDR2 sequences are DFQATT and SNEGSKA (reference sequence). Constant-segment primers and 5'RACE yielded cDNA libraries for TCR alpha and TCR beta, each carrying sample barcodes and UMIs. One entry per CDR3 protein results from TCRdb running MiXCR on the 5' RACE reads. The data show under 550,000 distinct CDR3 sequences, roughly 18% seen once. The sequence came from a man younger than 35 who had mild COVID-19 (a few samples of this study predate the infection). Cell type and time point are not known. Sequencing input: PBMCs or a T cell subset sorted from them (not recorded which). This chain links TRBV20-1 with TRBJ2-2; weak D call: TRBD2 (7 bases). The CDR3 protein is CSAGKGGTTGELFF. The CDR3 DNA reads TGCAGTGCTGGGAAGGGGGGGACCACCGGGGAGCTGTTTTTT.